Listed below are T cell receptor beta chains from one sample, sequenced in a study of T-cell reconstitution after alpha-beta-depleted transplantation in children. TCRdb re-called the PCR reads with MiXCR, one entry per CDR3 protein. The sample lists 490,000 or so distinct CDR3 sequences; around 12% were seen once. The sequences come from PBMCs from the stem cell graft donor, collected from the stem cell graft. The receptor set was obtained from a human donor who donated a stem cell graft to a child with combined immunodeficiency. CDR3s include the opening cysteine and the closing phenylalanine or tryptophan. D genes are given only for firm matches. The listing skips clone size in some rows; elsewhere it reads once, few, many or a size class.

v_call	d_call	cdr3_length	clone_size	j_call	cdr3_nt	cdr3_aa
TRBV12-3/TRBV12-4	NA	17	few	TRBJ2-7	TGTGCCAGCAGTTTAGGCCGAAGGGCGAAATTGCCCTACGAGCAGTACTTC	CASSLGRRAKLPYEQYF
TRBV30	NA	13	NA	TRBJ1-1	TGTGCCTGGAGAGTTCGGGAAAACACTGAAGCTTTCTTT	CAWRVRENTEAFF
TRBV7-8	NA	15	many	TRBJ1-5	TGTGCCAGCAGCTTAGGACTCTCGATGGGCCAGCCCCAGCATTTT	CASSLGLSMGQPQHF
TRBV4-1	NA	13	NA	TRBJ2-1	TGCGCCAGCAGGGGGCTTCGGGGAGAGGGTCTGTTCTTC	CASRGLRGEGLFF
TRBV12-3/TRBV12-4	TRBD1	14	NA	TRBJ2-3	TGTGCCAGCAGTGGACAGGGATTGACGGATACGCAGTATTTT	CASSGQGLTDTQYF
TRBV4-3	NA	14	many	TRBJ2-1	TGCGCCAGCAGCCAAGATCCAAGGCCGTATGAGCAGTTCTTC	CASSQDPRPYEQFF
TRBV12-3/TRBV12-4	NA	13	many	TRBJ2-5	TGTGCCAGCTCTTCAGGGGACGGAGAGACCCAGTACTTC	CASSSGDGETQYF
TRBV19	TRBD1	16	NA	TRBJ1-5	TGTGCCAGTACACCCTCAGGGGGGAGCAGCAATCAGCCCCAGCATTTT	CASTPSGGSSNQPQHF
TRBV9	NA	14	NA	TRBJ2-1	TGTGCCAGCAGCGCCAGGGGGACTTACAATGAGCAGTTCTTC	CASSARGTYNEQFF
TRBV27	TRBD2	14	NA	TRBJ2-7	TGTGCCAGCAGTTTAAGGCCTAGCGGGCGCGAGCAGTACTTC	CASSLRPSGREQYF
TRBV9	NA	12	NA	TRBJ2-7	TGTGCCAGCAGCGGGAGGGGGCGCGAGCAGTACTTC	CASSGRGREQYF
TRBV21-1	NA	14	NA	TRBJ2-7	TGTGCCACCCCGACCGGGACAGGGGCCTACGAGCAGTACTTC	CATPTGTGAYEQYF
TRBV5-1	NA	14	NA	TRBJ2-5	TGCGCCAGCAGCTTGGAGCTGGTTCCTGAGACCCAGTACTTC	CASSLELVPETQYF
TRBV5-1	NA	15	few	TRBJ2-3	TGCGCCAGCAGCTTGGGACCCAAACTCACAGATACGCAGTATTTT	CASSLGPKLTDTQYF
TRBV29-1	NA	12	few	TRBJ1-1	TGCAGCGTTGGGGGCTGGATCACTGAAGCTTTCTTT	CSVGGWITEAFF
TRBV7-2	TRBD2	16	NA	TRBJ2-2	TGTGCCAGCAGCTTAACAACGGGGGGGGGCACCGGGGAGCTGTTTTTT	CASSLTTGGGTGELFF